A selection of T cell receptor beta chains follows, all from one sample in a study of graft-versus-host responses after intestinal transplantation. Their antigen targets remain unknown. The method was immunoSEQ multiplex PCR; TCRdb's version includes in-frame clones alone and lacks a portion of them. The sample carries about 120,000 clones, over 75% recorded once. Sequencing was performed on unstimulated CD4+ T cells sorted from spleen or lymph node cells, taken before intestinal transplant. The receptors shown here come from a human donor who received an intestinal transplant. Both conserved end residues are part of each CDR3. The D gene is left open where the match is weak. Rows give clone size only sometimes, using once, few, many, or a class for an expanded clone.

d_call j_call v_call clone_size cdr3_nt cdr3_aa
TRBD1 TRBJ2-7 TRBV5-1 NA TGCGCCAGCAGCTGGAAGAACGGACAGGGGGCTTACGAGCAGTACTTC CASSWKNGQGAYEQYF
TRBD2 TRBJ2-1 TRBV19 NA TGTGCCAGTAGTATAGAAGGACTAGCTAATGAGCAGTTCTTC CASSIEGLANEQFF
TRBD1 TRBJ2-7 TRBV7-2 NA TGTGCCAGCAGACACACAGGGGTCGGACCGGGCTACGAGCAGTACTTC CASRHTGVGPGYEQYF
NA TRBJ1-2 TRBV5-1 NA TGCGCCAGCAGCTTAGGACAGACTAAATATGGCTACACCTTC CASSLGQTKYGYTF
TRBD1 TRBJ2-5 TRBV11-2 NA TGTGCCAGCAGCTTTCGGACAGGCCAAGAGACCCAGTACTTC CASSFRTGQETQYF
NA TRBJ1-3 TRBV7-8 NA TGTGCCAGCAGCTTAGTCGGGTCTGGAAACACCATATATTTT CASSLVGSGNTIYF
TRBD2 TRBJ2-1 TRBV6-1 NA TGTGCCAGCAGTGCTGGACTAGCGGGGATCAATGAGCAGTTCTTC CASSAGLAGINEQFF
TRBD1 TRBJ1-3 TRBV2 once TGTGCCAGCAGGGCCGGGACAGGGAACGGAAACACCATATATTTT CASRAGTGNGNTIYF
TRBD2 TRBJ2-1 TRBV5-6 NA TGTGCCAGCAGCTTGGTTAGCGGGGGCCCTTACAATGAGCAGTTCTTC CASSLVSGGPYNEQFF
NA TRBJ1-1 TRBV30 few TGTGCCTGTGGGCGGGACGTTCGGAACACTGAAGCTTTCTTT CACGRDVRNTEAFF
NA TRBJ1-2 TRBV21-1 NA TGTGCCAGCCTCCCCCCGGGACAGGGGGCCGGCTACACCTTC CASLPPGQGAGYTF
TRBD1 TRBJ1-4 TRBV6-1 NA TGTGCCAGCAATCGGGGGACAGCACTTAATGAAAAACTGTTTTTT CASNRGTALNEKLFF
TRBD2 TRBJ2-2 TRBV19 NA TGTGCCAGTAGCGGTTCGTATAAGCGGGGGGCTAACACCGGGGAGCTGTTTTTT CASSGSYKRGANTGELFF
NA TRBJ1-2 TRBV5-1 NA TGCGCCAGCAGCTTGGGGGCAGGGTTCGACTATGGCTACACCTTC CASSLGAGFDYGYTF
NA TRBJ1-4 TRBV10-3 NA TGTGCCATCAGTGAGTCGAACCCAACAGCAACTAATGAAAAACTGTTTTTT CAISESNPTATNEKLFF
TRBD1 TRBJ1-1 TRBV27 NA TGTGCCAGCAGTTCACCCTCTTTGGGACAGGCGGGGAAAGCTTTCTTT CASSSPSLGQAGKAFF
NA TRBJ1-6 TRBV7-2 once TGTGCCAGCAGCTTAGTGCCAGGGTTTACTAATTCACCCCTCCACTTT CASSLVPGFTNSPLHF
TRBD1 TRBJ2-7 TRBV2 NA TGTGCCACCGCGGGGACAGGGGCACCCCTTCAGTACTTC CATAGTGAPLQYF
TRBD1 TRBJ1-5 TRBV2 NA TGTGCCAGCAGTGAAACAGGGGGATACCAGCCCCAGCATTTT CASSETGGYQPQHF
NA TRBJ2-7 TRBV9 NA TGTGCCAGCAGCGTAGGGTGGGCCGATCAGTTCTACGAGCAGTACTTC CASSVGWADQFYEQYF
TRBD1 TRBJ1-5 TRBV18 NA TGTGCCAGCTCACTACAGGACAGGGGGCCCCAGCATTTT CASSLQDRGPQHF
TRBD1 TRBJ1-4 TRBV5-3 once TGTGCCAGAAGCTTAGGGTTAGGGGTGGTACAGGCAGGGGGAAATGAAAAACTGTTTTTT CARSLGLGVVQAGGNEKLFF
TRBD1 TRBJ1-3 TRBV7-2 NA TGTGCCAGCCAGGCCCAGACAGGGTCCAGGGGAAACACCATATATTTT CASQAQTGSRGNTIYF
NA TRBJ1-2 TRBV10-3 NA TGTGCCATCAGATCCCAGGGGCCTTTGGGCTACACCTTC CAIRSQGPLGYTF
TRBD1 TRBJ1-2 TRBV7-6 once TGTGCCAGCAGCTTTAGACAGGGGATGGGCTACACCTTC CASSFRQGMGYTF
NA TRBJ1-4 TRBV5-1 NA TGCGCCAGCAGCTTGACAAATAATGAAAAACTGTTTTTT CASSLTNNEKLFF